This T cell receptor (beta chain) is from a study of beta chain features in type 1 diabetes. About the research overall: Examination spanned around 110 million sorted cells from all samples.

Every single donor gave one heparinised blood draw, and these averaged roughly 100 mL. This clone has more than one count but fewer than ten. What it binds is not known. Germline V lookup: CDR1 SGHDT, CDR2 YYEEEE. CDR3 size: 13 residues. V gave up 0 bases and J gave up 7 bases, with 11 bases separating them. As every portion of the isolated RNA was reverse transcribed, the sequencing read expressed TCRB transcripts. Produced via immunoSEQ multiplex PCR; TCRdb's table is partial and in-frame only. The sample carries about 360,000 clones, about 12% recorded once. Study results and limitations: For Type 1 diabetes patients, all four CD4+ subsets carried TCRB CDR3s that were moderately but significantly shorter. VDJ junctions sequenced from type 1 diabetes patients showed fewer insertions and more deletions.

The chain uses TRBV5-6 and TRBJ2-7; D possibly corresponds to TRBD2 (5 bases). This receptor was obtained from a woman aged 18-29 years with type 1 diabetes. The sequenced material came from naive CD4+ T cells from blood. CDR3 sequence: CASSLEASGEQYF. The CDR3 DNA reads as TGTGCCAGCAGCTTGGAGGCATCGGGGGAGCAGTACTTC.